Only one count was recorded for the clone carrying this TCR beta chain. It was during active infection that Seattle patients were enrolled and then longitudinally followed. The data stem from a study of blood T cell repertoires in COVID-19. Study details: T cells, B-cell-depleted T cells, or PBMCs supplied cDNA or gDNA.

Generated by immunoSEQ multiplex PCR, the TCRdb table keeps only in-frame clones and is missing some. This table has 350,000 to 450,000 clones, about 88% appearing once. There are 15 residues in the CDR3. In germline, CDR1 is MNHNY, CDR2 SVGAGI (reference sequence). J gave up 7 bases and V 4 bases, and 5 bases lay outside the gene matches. Sequencing input: peripheral blood. The receptor was derived from an older woman with COVID-19, enrolled during active disease. This chain uses TRBV6-6 with TRBJ2-7, with TRBD2 identical over 15 bases. CDR3 in DNA: TGTGCCAGCAGTTCCGGACTAGCGGGGGGGCGGGAGCAGTACTTC. Residues: CASSSGLAGGREQYF.